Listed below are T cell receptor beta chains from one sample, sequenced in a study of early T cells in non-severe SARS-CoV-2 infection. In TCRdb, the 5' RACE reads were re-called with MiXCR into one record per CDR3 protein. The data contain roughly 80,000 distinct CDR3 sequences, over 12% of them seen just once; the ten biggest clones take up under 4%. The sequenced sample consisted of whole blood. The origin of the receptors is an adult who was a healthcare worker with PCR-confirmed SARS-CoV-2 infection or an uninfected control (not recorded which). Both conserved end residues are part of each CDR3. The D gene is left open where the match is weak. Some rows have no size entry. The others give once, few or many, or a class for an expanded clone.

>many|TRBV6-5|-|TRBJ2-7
CASSYTAGASYEQYF
TGTGCCAGCAGTTACACAGCAGGGGCCTCCTACGAGCAGTACTTC
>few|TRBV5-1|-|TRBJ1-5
CASSPEGGAGQPQHF
TGCGCCAGCAGCCCGGAGGGGGGGGCAGGCCAGCCCCAGCATTTT
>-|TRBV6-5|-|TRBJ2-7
CASSYSPGRERSYEQYF
TGTGCCAGCAGTTACAGCCCCGGTCGGGAACGATCCTACGAGCAGTACTTC
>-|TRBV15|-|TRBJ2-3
CATSRDPQDTQYF
TGTGCCACCAGCAGGGACCCTCAAGATACGCAGTATTTT
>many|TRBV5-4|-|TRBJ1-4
CASSLLNLTVPGPSVEKLFF
TGTGCCAGCAGCCTACTGAACCTTACGGTCCCAGGGCCGAGCGTGGAAAAACTGTTTTTT
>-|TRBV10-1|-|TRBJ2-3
CAWDGGTDTQYF
TGCGCCTGGGACGGAGGTACAGATACGCAGTATTTT
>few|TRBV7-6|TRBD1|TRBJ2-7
CASSFGTGGYEQYF
TGTGCCAGCAGCTTTGGCACAGGGGGTTACGAGCAGTACTTC
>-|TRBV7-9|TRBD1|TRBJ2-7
CARSTGTGGHREQYF
TGTGCCAGGAGCACCGGGACAGGGGGCCATCGAGAGCAGTACTTC
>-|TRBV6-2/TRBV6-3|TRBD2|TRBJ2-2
CASSATSEVGELFF
TGTGCCAGCAGTGCGACTAGCGAGGTCGGGGAGCTGTTTTTT
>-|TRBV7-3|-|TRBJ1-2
CASSLIPANYGYTF
TGTGCCAGCAGCTTAATTCCAGCCAACTATGGCTACACCTTC
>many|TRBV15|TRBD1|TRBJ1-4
CATSLSGTGFEKLFF
TGTGCCACCAGCCTATCCGGGACAGGGTTCGAAAAACTGTTTTTT
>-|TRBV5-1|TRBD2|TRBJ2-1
CASSLGPKLAGGDNEQFF
TGCGCCAGCAGCTTGGGGCCCAAACTAGCGGGAGGAGATAATGAGCAGTTCTTC
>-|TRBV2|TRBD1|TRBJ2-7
CASSPTGNEQYF
TGTGCCAGCAGTCCGACAGGGAACGAGCAGTACTTC
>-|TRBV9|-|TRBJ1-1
CASSDLMNTEAFF
TGTGCCAGCAGTGATTTAATGAACACTGAAGCTTTCTTT
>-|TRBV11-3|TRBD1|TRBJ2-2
CASSLDGTVGTGELFF
TGTGCCAGCAGCTTAGATGGGACAGTGGGGACCGGGGAGCTGTTTTTT
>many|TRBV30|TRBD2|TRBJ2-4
CAWTLGVAGGPGNIQYF
TGTGCCTGGACACTAGGGGTAGCGGGAGGGCCAGGAAACATTCAGTACTTC
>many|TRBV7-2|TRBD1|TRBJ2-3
CASRRRTGADTQYF
TGTGCCAGCAGACGGAGGACAGGGGCGGATACGCAGTATTTT
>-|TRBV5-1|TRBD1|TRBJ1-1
CASSWNGQAHTEAFF
TGCGCCAGCAGCTGGAATGGACAGGCGCACACTGAAGCTTTCTTT
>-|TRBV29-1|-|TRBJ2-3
CSVDTLSGTDTQYF
TGCAGCGTCGACACACTGTCGGGCACAGATACGCAGTATTTT
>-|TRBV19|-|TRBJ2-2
CASSAGTNTGELFF
TGTGCCAGTAGTGCCGGGACGAACACCGGGGAGCTGTTTTTT
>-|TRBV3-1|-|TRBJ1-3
CASSPAGQAGNTIYF
TGTGCCAGCAGCCCCGCAGGGCAAGCTGGAAACACCATATATTTT
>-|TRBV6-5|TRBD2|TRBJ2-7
CASSTWTSLYEQYF
TGTGCCAGCAGTACCTGGACTAGCTTATACGAGCAGTACTTC
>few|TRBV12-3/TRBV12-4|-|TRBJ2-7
CASRARGIYEQYF
TGTGCCAGCAGGGCTCGTGGGATCTACGAGCAGTACTTC